Shown below are 22 T cell receptor beta chains from a single sample sequenced in a study of shared clonotypes between healthy human individuals. TCRdb's copy holds only in-frame clones and misses some; the assay was immunoSEQ multiplex PCR. The sample has around 1 million clones; around three quarters are singletons. The sequencing sample was made of memory CD4+ T cells sorted from blood. Specified subset: CD45RA-negative fraction. These receptors all stem from a man younger than 30 in good health.

The table lists this clone with a few counts. The V and J genes are TRBV10-3 and TRBJ2-1; D is perhaps TRBD1 or TRBD2 (6 bases each). CDR1 and CDR2 from the germline V gene are ENHRY and SYGVKD. CDR3 length: 15 amino acids. The V and J ends lost 0 bases and 8 bases respectively, with 14 bases between them. CDR3: CAISESKGGDDEQFF. The CDR3 nucleotides read TGTGCCATCAGTGAGTCGAAGGGGGGAGATGATGAGCAGTTCTTC.

In the case of this clone: Compared with germline, one end of the junction differs, possibly owing to a read error. This chain connects TRBV5-1 to TRBJ2-5; 7 positions match TRBD2. This CDR3 is built from 14 residues. Germline lookup yields CDR1 SGHRS and CDR2 YFSETQ. CDR3: CASSGGDYQETQYF. The DNA for the CDR3 is TGCGCCAGCAGCGGTGGGGACTATCAAGAGACTCAGTACTTC.

A few counts support this clone. The CDR3 region is CASSPTPGTGNEKLFF. The CDR3 DNA follows: TGCGCCAGCAGCCCTACACCCGGGACAGGAAATGAAAAACTGTTTTTT. The chain links TRBV5-1 to TRBJ1-4, with TRBD1 identical over 8 bases. This CDR3 contains 16 residues. The ends lost 4 bases at V and 5 bases at J; junction bases unmatched: 10. CDR1 is SGHRS and CDR2 is YFSETQ in the germline V gene.

This sequence joins TRBV7-9 and TRBJ2-3, with 8 bases that match TRBD1. The CDR3 has 15 amino acids. The germline V gene encodes CDR1 SEHNR and CDR2 FQNEAQ (reference sequence). Trimming cost V 4 bases and J 2 bases; bases outside gene matches: 5. The CDR3 sequence: CASSYGQGNTDTQYF. The CDR3 DNA is TGTGCCAGCAGCTACGGACAGGGAAACACAGATACGCAGTATTTT. The whole variable domain, filled in from reference TRBV7-9 and TRBJ2-3, reads DTGVSQNPRHKITKRGQNVTFRCDPISEHNRLYWYRQTLGQGPEFLTYFQNEAQLEKSRLLSDRFSAERPKGSFSTLEIQRTEQGDSAMYLCASSYGQGNTDTQYFGPGTRLTVL.

The CDR3 protein is CSVESSGGRKTQYF. CDR3 DNA: TGCAGCGTTGAGTCTAGCGGGGGGCGGAAGACCCAGTACTTC. The chain employs TRBV29-1 and TRBJ2-5; 11 nucleotides align to TRBD2. The ends lost 3 bases at V and 6 bases at J; junction bases unmatched: 6. This CDR3 is built from 14 residues. Germline V gene sequence: CDR1 SQVTM, CDR2 ANQGSEA.

The rearrangement uses TRBV28 and TRBJ2-7, with D possibly matching TRBD2 (6 bases). CDR3 length: 19 residues. Per germline, CDR1 MDHEN and CDR2 SYDVKM. V lost 1 base to trimming and J lost 5 bases, with 27 bases between them. Here the CDR3 reads CASSLLSGSGEFSRDEQYF. As DNA, the CDR3 is TGTGCCAGCAGTTTATTGAGTGGTAGCGGAGAATTTTCGAGGGACGAGCAGTACTTC.

This clone appeared many times. The V gene is TRBV19, the J gene TRBJ2-5; 10 bases map to TRBD1. CDR1 and CDR2 from the germline V gene are LNHDA and SQIVND (reference sequence). This CDR3 comprises 14 residues. V was pared by 4 bases and J by 5 bases, with 4 bases of the junction left unmatched. The CDR3 DNA is TGTGCCAGTAGTACGACAGGGGGCGCGGAGACCCAGTACTTC. Translation gives CASSTTGGAETQYF.

The chain employs TRBV4-1 and TRBJ1-1; no clear D gene. CDR1 MGHRA and CDR2 YSYEKL come from the germline V gene. V gave up 1 base and J gave up 0 bases, with 9 bases separating them. CDR3 length equals 15 residues. CDR3 residues: CASSQVNTLNTEAFF. The DNA of the CDR3 is TGCGCCAGCAGCCAAGTGAACACCCTGAACACTGAAGCTTTCTTT.

This chain links TRBV30 with TRBJ2-7; tentatively, D is TRBD1 (6 bases). V lost 5 bases, J lost 0 bases, and 14 bases lay in between. CDR3 size: 14 residues. Germline V gene data show CDR1 as GTSNPN and CDR2 as SVGIG (reference sequence). In nucleotides, the CDR3 is TGTGCCTGGGGGAGACAGGATTTCTCCTACGAGCAGTACTTC. Protein sequence: CAWGRQDFSYEQYF.

The chain joins TRBV18 to TRBJ2-2; 10 bases line up with TRBD1. The CDR3 has 16 amino acids. V was pared by 3 bases and J by 5 bases, with 6 bases of the junction left unmatched. Germline V CDR1 and CDR2: KGHSH, LQKENI. The CDR3: CASSPTGTGVTGELFF. In nucleotides, the CDR3 is TGTGCCAGCTCACCGACCGGGACAGGGGTGACCGGGGAGCTGTTTTTT.

A remark on this clone: Other DNA variants within this sample encode the same CDR3. J is TRBJ2-7 and V is TRBV28; a possible D gene is TRBD2 (5 bases). The CDR3 contains 11 residues. Trimming took 3 bases from V and 5 from J, leaving 5 bases between them. The V gene's germline CDR1 is MDHEN and CDR2 SYDVKM. For the CDR3, the DNA is TGTGCCAGCAGTTTGCGGGACGAGCAGTACTTC. Residues: CASSLRDEQYF.

This clone was counted between two and nine times. This chain connects TRBV6-1 to TRBJ2-3, with 7 bases that match TRBD2. Germline CDR1 and CDR2: MNHNS and SASEGT. CDR3 length: 15 amino acids. Trimming took 4 bases from V and 4 from J; bases not matched to a gene: 8. Here the CDR3 reads CASSGTRSRADTQYF. Here the CDR3 DNA reads TGTGCCAGCAGTGGGACTAGGAGTAGGGCAGATACGCAGTATTTT.

The chain uses TRBV7-2 and TRBJ2-7; TRBD2 matches at 10 bases. This CDR3 region has 15 residues. V shed 1 base and J 3 bases; nucleotides not matched to a gene: 3. The germline gives CDR1 SGHTA, CDR2 FQGNSA. The CDR3 loop reads CASSLEASGSYEQYF. CDR3 in DNA: TGTGCCAGCAGCTTAGAAGCTAGCGGGAGCTACGAGCAGTACTTC.

The chain couples TRBV5-5 to TRBJ1-2; D not resolved. The ends were cut back, 1 base at V and 4 bases at J, with 17 bases in the middle. The CDR3 loop spans 16 amino acids. Germline CDR1 SGHKS, CDR2 YYEKEE (reference sequence). The CDR3 nucleotides read TGTGCCAGCAGCTTGACCGGTTGGAATGCTTTCTATGGCTACACCTTC. Translated, it gives CASSLTGWNAFYGYTF.

The J gene is TRBJ2-2, the V gene TRBV4-1; 7 positions agree with TRBD2. V shed 3 bases and J 5 bases; nucleotides not matched to a gene: 6. This CDR3 has 15 amino acids. CDR1 and CDR2 (germline): MGHRA, YSYEKL. CDR3 residues: CASSQGEGRTGELFF. The CDR3 region has the DNA TGCGCCAGCAGCCAGGGGGAGGGAAGGACCGGGGAGCTGTTTTTT.

This clone was found a few times. The V and J genes are TRBV6-5 and TRBJ1-1, with a tentative D call TRBD1 (5 bases). The CDR3 loop spans 15 amino acids. CDR1 is MNHEY, CDR2 SVGAGI, per germline. The V end lost 4 bases, the J end lost 0 bases, and 12 bases lay between the germline ends. Here the CDR3 reads CASSSRQHMNTEAFF. As DNA, the CDR3 is TGTGCCAGCAGTTCGAGACAGCACATGAACACTGAAGCTTTCTTT.

This clone was seen just once. This sequence joins TRBV11-2 and TRBJ2-5, with TRBD1 identical over 7 bases. V gave up 2 bases and J gave up 5 bases; unmatched junction bases: 5. Germline V gene sequence: CDR1 SGHAT, CDR2 FQNNGV. CDR3 size: 14 residues. The CDR3 nucleotides read TGTGCCAGCAGCTTAAACAGGGGTCAGGAGACCCAGTACTTC. Translating gives CASSLNRGQETQYF. The full variable domain, in which reference TRBV11-2 and TRBJ2-5 provide the parts outside the CDR3, is EAGVAQSPRYKIIEKRQSVAFWCNPISGHATLYWYQQILGQGPKLLIQFQNNGVVDDSQLPKDRFSAERLKGVDSTLKIQPAKLEDSAVYLCASSLNRGQETQYFGPGTRLLVL.

The CDR3 sequence: CASKSGAREQYF. The DNA of the CDR3 is TGTGCCAGCAAAAGTGGGGCTCGGGAGCAGTACTTC. The V call is TRBV2, the J call TRBJ2-7; D might be TRBD1 (5 bases). The V and J ends lost 7 bases and 7 bases respectively, with 14 bases between them. The CDR3 spans 12 residues. Per the germline V gene, CDR1 is SNHLY and CDR2 is FYNNEI.

This clone was seen a single time. Other nucleotide sequences from this sample produce the same CDR3. The chain uses TRBV5-4 and TRBJ2-2; 7 bases agree with TRBD1. The CDR3 extends over 15 amino acids. Germline V gene sequence: CDR1 SGHNT, CDR2 YYREEE (reference sequence). With 3 bases clipped from V and 2 bases from J, the junction kept 4 bases outside the gene matches. CDR3 coding DNA: TGTGCCAGCAGCTGGGGGACAGTCAACACCGGGGAGCTGTTTTTT. The encoded protein is CASSWGTVNTGELFF.

This chain joins TRBV5-1 and TRBJ1-6; no reliable D call. Trimming removed 0 bases at V and 10 bases at J, with 11 bases between. Germline V gene data show CDR1 as SGHRS and CDR2 as YFSETQ. The CDR3 spans 14 residues. In DNA form, the CDR3 reads TGCGCCAGCAGCTTGGCCGAGGAGTACTCACCCCTCCACTTT. It yields the protein CASSLAEEYSPLHF.

Comment on this clone: Other DNA sequences within the sample encode an identical CDR3. The J gene is TRBJ2-3, the V gene TRBV7-2, with D unresolved. Germline CDR1 SGHTA, CDR2 FQGNSA. Trimming left V 5 bases short and J 2 bases short, with 5 bases between. CDR3 size: 12 residues. Written as DNA, the CDR3 is TGTGCCAGCAGCCGGTTCACAGATACGCAGTATTTT. This gives the protein CASSRFTDTQYF.

The chain is built from TRBV5-8 and TRBJ1-1; possible D gene TRBD1, 5 bases. Germline values: CDR1 SGHTS, CDR2 YDEGEE. V was clipped by 6 bases and J by 2 bases, with 11 bases between them. The CDR3 sequence is 13 residues long. The DNA of the CDR3 is TGTGCCAGCACGGGGCAGATAAACACTGAAGCTTTCTTT. The encoded protein is CASTGQINTEAFF. The full variable domain, completed using reference TRBV5-8 and TRBJ1-1, is EAGVTQSPTHLIKTRGQQATLRCSPISGHTSVYWYQQALGLGLQFLLWYDEGEERNRGNFPPRFSGRQFPNYSSELNVNALELEDSALYLCASTGQINTEAFFGQGTRLTVV.